The rows below give T cell receptor beta chains drawn from one sample of a study of cytomegalovirus exposure and HLA in healthy donors. The protocol was immunoSEQ multiplex PCR, while the TCRdb copy is restricted to in-frame clones and leaves out a portion. In the table there are more than 85,000 clones, over 8% of which are singletons. Material: PBMCs. Receptor source: a middle-aged man in good health and CMV-seropositive. Each CDR3 is given with its conserved first and last residue. D genes are given only for firm matches. Not every row has a clone size; where given, it reads once, few, many or a size class.

18	TRBV5-1	TRBJ2-7	.	TRBD2	CASSLESRGSLAGGKQYF	TGCGCCAGCAGCTTGGAATCAAGGGGTAGCCTAGCGGGAGGCAAGCAGTACTTC
14	TRBV5-1	TRBJ2-7	.	TRBD1	CASKLGQGPYEQYF	TGCGCCAGCAAGTTGGGACAGGGACCCTACGAGCAGTACTTC
14	TRBV7-2	TRBJ1-2	few	.	CASSPRRRGYGYTF	TGTGCCAGCAGCCCCCGTAGAAGGGGCTATGGCTACACCTTC
13	TRBV14	TRBJ1-1	few	.	CASSGGRGTEAFF	TGTGCCAGCAGCGGAGGGAGGGGCACTGAAGCTTTCTTT
14	TRBV9	TRBJ2-7	few	TRBD1	CASSPWTGFYEQYF	TGTGCCAGCAGCCCCTGGACAGGTTTCTACGAGCAGTACTTC
14	TRBV27	TRBJ1-4	.	.	CASTSWGRGEKLFF	TGTGCCAGCACCTCTTGGGGGAGGGGTGAAAAACTGTTTTTT
13	TRBV18	TRBJ2-1	many	.	CASSVRAYNEQFF	TGTGCCAGCTCAGTGCGAGCCTACAATGAGCAGTTCTTC
21	TRBV28	TRBJ2-1	few	TRBD2	CASSLPQYGPSSGGGYNEQFF	TGTGCCAGCAGTTTACCCCAATACGGGCCGTCTAGCGGGGGTGGCTACAATGAGCAGTTCTTC
13	TRBV27	TRBJ2-7	many	.	CASSSYRVSEQYF	TGTGCCAGCAGTTCCTACAGGGTTAGCGAGCAGTACTTC
11	TRBV20-1	TRBJ1-1	few	TRBD1	CSAQTGNEAFF	TGCAGTGCACAGACAGGGAACGAAGCTTTCTTT
14	TRBV27	TRBJ2-3	.	.	CASSLRNPADTQYF	TGTGCCAGCAGTTTGCGGAATCCGGCAGATACGCAGTATTTT
15	TRBV5-1	TRBJ2-7	few	TRBD2	CASSFAGGPPYEQYF	TGCGCCAGCAGCTTCGCGGGAGGGCCTCCCTACGAGCAGTACTTC
16	TRBV5-1	TRBJ2-7	.	.	CASSLGRASSLYEQYF	TGCGCCAGCAGCTTGGGCCGGGCTTCTAGCCTCTACGAGCAGTACTTC
15	TRBV9	TRBJ2-2	many	.	CASSVSGSNTGELFF	TGTGCCAGCAGCGTTAGCGGTTCGAACACCGGGGAGCTGTTTTTT
13	TRBV15	TRBJ2-1	.	.	CATSRGQENEQFF	TGTGCCACCAGCAGAGGACAAGAGAATGAGCAGTTCTTC
14	TRBV7-2	TRBJ2-7	few	.	CASSRPGLSNEQYF	TGTGCCAGCAGCCGACCAGGGCTTTCCAACGAGCAGTACTTC
15	TRBV19	TRBJ2-1	.	.	CASTGPGTLYNEQFF	TGTGCCAGTACCGGACCCGGGACTTTATACAATGAGCAGTTCTTC
15	TRBV6-5	TRBJ2-3	.	.	CASSIQGMGTDTQYF	TGTGCCAGCAGCATACAGGGAATGGGCACAGATACGCAGTATTTT
16	TRBV5-4	TRBJ2-1	few	TRBD2	CASSPSAGGPYNEQFF	TGTGCCAGCAGCCCGTCAGCGGGAGGGCCCTACAATGAGCAGTTCTTC
16	TRBV28	TRBJ2-2	.	TRBD1	CASSFPRTGDTGELFF	TGTGCCAGCAGTTTTCCTCGGACAGGGGACACCGGGGAGCTGTTTTTT
14	TRBV19	TRBJ1-1	few	.	CASSMQGRDTEAFF	TGTGCCAGTAGCATGCAGGGAAGGGACACTGAAGCTTTCTTT
14	TRBV2	TRBJ1-2	.	.	CARGRPGDFYGYTF	TGTGCCAGGGGGCGGCCAGGAGACTTTTATGGCTACACCTTC